The 21 T cell receptor beta chains below come from one sample, sequenced in a study of blood T cell repertoires in COVID-19 (dated by TCRdb to 2020 to 2022). The protocol used for the library was the immunoSEQ multiplex PCR assay. TCRdb holds this immuneACCESS table with in-frame rearrangements only. Some clones are missing; in checked studies, unresolved V genes explain under half, and the rest has no known cause. The sample table holds about 250,000 clones, of which roughly 80% were seen once. Approximately 9.1% of the sample rests with the top ten. Input material: peripheral blood. The receptors stem from an elderly man with acute or convalescent COVID-19.

This clone was detected a few times. The rearrangement links TRBV6-5 to TRBJ1-2; weak D call: TRBD1 (6 bases). This CDR3 has 14 amino acids. Trimming removed 7 bases at V and 0 bases at J, with 12 bases between. Germline assignment: CDR1 MNHEY and CDR2 SVGAGI. The CDR3 coding sequence is TGTGCCAGCACCCCGACAGGAGCTAACTATGGCTACACCTTC. Translated, it gives CASTPTGANYGYTF.

This clone was seen once. V is TRBV6-4 and J is TRBJ2-2; 8 bases are a match to TRBD2. J gave up 0 bases and V 0 bases, and 6 bases lay outside the gene matches. Germline-derived CDR1 and CDR2 are MRHNA and SNTAGT. CDR3 length equals 18 residues. The CDR3 loop is CASSDSWTSLTNTGELFF. The CDR3 nucleotides read TGTGCCAGCAGTGACTCATGGACTAGCCTCACGAACACCGGGGAGCTGTTTTTT.

This clone was detected only a few times. This chain uses TRBV5-4 with TRBJ2-7; 8 bases map to TRBD2. Trimming removed 1 base from V and 4 bases from J; junction bases left unmatched: 4. Per the germline V gene, CDR1 is SGHNT and CDR2 is YYREEE (reference sequence). The CDR3 is 14 amino acids. CDR3 residues: CASSLTGRGYEQYF. The CDR3 DNA is TGTGCCAGCAGCTTGACCGGGAGGGGATACGAGCAGTACTTC.

The rearrangement joins TRBV9 to TRBJ2-1, with 9 bases identical to TRBD1. The CDR3 is 13 amino acids. The germline CDR1 and CDR2 sequences are SGDLS and YYNGEE. V shed 4 bases, J shed 13 bases, and the junction held 9 bases outside the gene matches. CDR3 in DNA: TGTGCCAGCAGCTTTATTACAGGGGGCGGACAGTTCTTC. Its protein is CASSFITGGGQFF.

The chain has TRBV9 and TRBJ1-5; a possible D gene is TRBD1 (5 bases). The V gene lost 3 bases and the J gene lost 10 bases, with 20 bases spanning the gap. This CDR3 comprises 15 residues. Per germline, CDR1 SGDLS and CDR2 YYNGEE. CDR3 in DNA: TGTGCCAGCAGCGCGAGGGGTACAGACGGGGGACCCCAGCATTTT. Translating it yields CASSARGTDGGPQHF.

The genes are TRBV7-2 and TRBJ1-5, with D maybe TRBD1 (6 bases). Trimming shortened V by 5 bases and J by 7 bases, and 15 bases separated the two germline ends. This CDR3 spans 14 amino acids. CDR1 and CDR2 (germline): SGHTA, FQGNSA. CDR3 residues: CASSTGQPGQPQHF. The DNA of the CDR3 is TGTGCCAGCAGCACAGGACAGCCGGGGCAGCCCCAGCATTTT.

The rearrangement joins TRBV11-2 to TRBJ2-7, with D unclear. CDR1 is SGHAT and CDR2 is FQNNGV in the germline V gene. The germline V and J ends were trimmed by 5 bases and 2 bases, with 13 bases remaining between them. The CDR3 length is 14 residues. CDR3: CASSLGTVTYEQYF. The DNA of the CDR3 is TGTGCCAGCAGCCTTGGCACCGTGACCTACGAGCAGTACTTC.

This chain links TRBV5-1 with TRBJ2-7; possible D gene TRBD2, 5 bases. V lost 6 bases, J lost 0 bases, and 10 bases lay in between. The germline CDR1 and CDR2 sequences are SGHRS and YFSETQ. This CDR3 contains 13 residues. The DNA of the CDR3 is TGCGCCAGCACGGGGTTAAGCTCCTACGAGCAGTACTTC. Its translation is CASTGLSSYEQYF.

V gene TRBV4-2 combines with J gene TRBJ2-2, with a possible D match to TRBD2 (6 bases). The CDR3 length is 16 residues. The V and J ends lost 4 bases and 1 base respectively, with 13 bases between them. Germline values: CDR1 LGHNA, CDR2 YNFKEQ. CDR3 region: CASSRDFLVNTGELFF. The DNA for the CDR3 is TGTGCCAGCAGCCGGGACTTCCTTGTGAACACCGGGGAGCTGTTTTTT.

This chain joins TRBV5-8 and TRBJ1-5, with D unclear. The CDR3 totals 15 residues. Trimming cost V 0 bases and J 3 bases, with 10 bases left between them. Per the germline V gene, CDR1 is SGHTS and CDR2 is YDEGEE. This CDR3 reads CASSLVISYNQPQHF. The CDR3 DNA reads as TGTGCCAGCAGCTTGGTTATCTCGTACAATCAGCCCCAGCATTTT.

The chain combines TRBV27 with TRBJ2-1; 12 bases are a match to TRBD2. The CDR3 consists of 14 residues. Trimming at V came to 5 bases and at J to 8 bases, leaving 4 bases not matched to a gene. Germline loops: CDR1 MNHEY, CDR2 SMNVEV (reference sequence). This chain's CDR3 is CASSPWTSGDEQFF. The CDR3 coding sequence is TGTGCCAGCAGTCCCTGGACTAGCGGGGATGAGCAGTTCTTC.

At least ten counts were recorded for this clone. J is TRBJ2-2 and V is TRBV3-1 (or the pseudogene TRBV3-2), with 8 bases matching TRBD2. Trimming removed 2 bases from V and 0 bases from J; junction bases left unmatched: 17. CDR1 and CDR2 (germline): LGHDT, YNNKEL (reference sequence). The length of the CDR3 is 21 residues. CDR3 in amino acids: CASSQPSDSGAGGANTGELFF. The CDR3 DNA reads TGTGCCAGCAGCCAACCTAGTGATTCTGGGGCGGGGGGCGCGAACACCGGGGAGCTGTTTTTT.

This clone showed up just a few times. V gene TRBV19 combines with J gene TRBJ2-7, with 7 nucleotides matching TRBD2. Germline V gene data show CDR1 as LNHDA and CDR2 as SQIVND (reference sequence). Unmatched junction bases numbered 7, after V lost 3 bases and J lost 2 bases. This CDR3 is built from 15 residues. The CDR3 protein is CASSMRSGTPYEQYF. CDR3 nucleotides: TGTGCCAGTAGTATGAGGAGCGGGACCCCCTACGAGCAGTACTTC.

This chain links TRBV18 with TRBJ1-5; tentative D call: TRBD1 (5 bases). The CDR3 has 15 amino acids. From germline, CDR1 is KGHSH and CDR2 LQKENI. V lost 3 bases and J 7 bases, leaving 16 bases between the germline ends. The CDR3 region is CASSPQKGSGQPQHF. CDR3 bases: TGTGCCAGCTCACCGCAGAAGGGGTCGGGCCAGCCCCAGCATTTT.

The J gene is TRBJ2-5, the V gene TRBV5-6; D perhaps matches TRBD2 (6 bases). This CDR3 contains 15 residues. Deletions cut 6 bases from V and 5 bases from J, with 20 bases between. The germline CDR1 and CDR2 sequences are SGHDT and YYEEEE. The CDR3 region has the DNA TGTGCCAGCATAACCTTCGGAGGGACGGCCGAGACCCAGTACTTC. Translated: CASITFGGTAETQYF.

The sample holds one count of this clone. The rearrangement uses TRBV5-1 and TRBJ1-3; no reliable D call. The CDR3 contains 16 residues. The V end lost 0 bases, the J end lost 3 bases, and 13 bases lay between the germline ends. CDR1 is SGHRS, CDR2 YFSETQ, per germline. The CDR3 nucleotides read TGCGCCAGCAGCTTGGGTAGAGGGCTGAATGGAAACACCATATATTTT. This translates into CASSLGRGLNGNTIYF. Together with reference TRBV5-1 and TRBJ1-3, the CDR3 gives the full variable domain: KAGVTQTPRYLIKTRGQQVTLSCSPISGHRSVSWYQQTPGQGLQFLFEYFSETQRNKGNFPGRFSGRQFSNSRSEMNVSTLELGDSALYLCASSLGRGLNGNTIYFGEGSWLTVV.

This clone was counted once. The chain has TRBV19 and TRBJ2-3, with TRBD2 identical over 8 bases. V dropped 6 bases and J dropped 4; count of bases not matched to a gene: 9. From germline, CDR1 is LNHDA and CDR2 SQIVND (reference sequence). The CDR3 consists of 15 residues. CDR3 amino acids: CASSRPLAAADTQYF. The CDR3 DNA reads TGTGCCAGTAGCCGACCACTAGCGGCGGCAGATACGCAGTATTTT.

V is TRBV7-3 and J is TRBJ1-3, with 9 bases matching TRBD1. Trimming took 5 bases from V and 4 from J; bases not matched to a gene: 6. CDR1 and CDR2 (germline): SGHTA, FQGTGA. The CDR3 is made up of 15 amino acids. The CDR3 loop is CASSARDRAGNTIYF. DNA for the CDR3: TGTGCCAGCAGCGCCCGGGACAGGGCAGGAAACACCATATATTTT.

This chain uses TRBV2 with TRBJ1-6, with 7 nucleotides matching TRBD1. V shed 10 bases, J shed 9 bases, and the junction held 12 bases outside the gene matches. Germline V gives CDR1 SNHLY, CDR2 FYNNEI. The CDR3 contains 14 residues. CDR3 in amino acids: CATLLTGNGSPLHF. The CDR3 bases are TGTGCCACGCTATTGACAGGGAACGGTTCACCCCTCCACTTT.

With regard to this clone: Different DNA sequences within this sample yield the same CDR3. The chain joins TRBV5-5 to TRBJ2-5; the D is unclear. CDR3 size: 11 residues. Germline V lookup: CDR1 SGHKS, CDR2 YYEKEE (reference sequence). V lost 2 bases, J lost 4 bases, and 3 bases lay in between. This CDR3 reads CASSFRETQYF. The CDR3 nucleotides read TGTGCCAGCAGCTTTCGAGAGACCCAGTACTTC.

J is TRBJ1-2 and V is TRBV20-1, with unresolved D. The CDR3 totals 11 residues. Germline CDR1 DFQATT, CDR2 SNEGSKA (reference sequence). V lost 6 bases and J lost 4, with 9 bases in between. DNA of the CDR3: TGCAGTGCACAGCCAGTCTATGGCTACACCTTC. This sequence encodes CSAQPVYGYTF.